This passage covers 4 T cell receptor beta chains from one sample sequenced in a study of T-cell memory formation after mild COVID-19. A single record per CDR3 protein comes from TCRdb applying MiXCR to the 5' RACE reads. The sample comprises 200,000 to 300,000 distinct CDR3 sequences, approximately 16% of which are singletons, and under 25% rests with the top ten. Input material: PBMCs or a T cell subset sorted from them (not recorded which). The receptors come from a man aged 18 to 35 who had mild COVID-19 (a few samples of this study predate the infection). Cell type and time point are not known.

This clonotype appeared a few times. V usage is TRBV7-9 and J usage is TRBJ2-7; 7 bases align to TRBD1. Germline-derived CDR1 and CDR2 are SEHNR and FQNEAQ (reference sequence). With 1 base clipped from V and 3 bases from J, the junction kept 9 bases outside the gene matches. CDR3 length: 16 amino acids. The CDR3 sequence is CASSLGQGVKGYEQYV. CDR3 nucleotide sequence: TGTGCCAGCAGCTTAGGGCAGGGGGTTAAGGGCTACGAGCAGTACGTC.

The rearrangement uses TRBV10-3 and TRBJ1-5; the match to TRBD1 covers 7 bases. J was trimmed by 1 base and V by 10 bases; bases with no gene match: 19. The length of the CDR3 is 18 residues. CDR1 is ENHRY, CDR2 SYGVKD, per germline. DNA for the CDR3: TGTGCCACCCAAAGCCAGCCGGGGAAGGGGGCAAGCAATCAGCCCCAGCATTTT. Residues: CATQSQPGKGASNQPQHF.

This clonotype was detected many times. The rearrangement joins TRBV6-5 to TRBJ2-1, with D possibly matching TRBD1 (6 bases). Germline V lookup: CDR1 MNHEY, CDR2 SVGAGI. The germline V and J ends were trimmed by 8 bases and 6 bases, with 11 bases remaining between them. This CDR3 spans 12 amino acids. CDR3 in amino acids: CASEGHLNEQFF. In nucleotides, the CDR3 is TGTGCCAGCGAGGGACACCTCAATGAGCAGTTCTTC.

The J gene is TRBJ1-2, the V gene TRBV6-1; 7 bases map to TRBD1. This CDR3 has 15 residues. V was pared by 6 bases and J by 4 bases, with 11 bases of the junction left unmatched. In germline, CDR1 is MNHNS, CDR2 SASEGT. DNA of the CDR3: TGTGCCAGCAGCGTTGGCAGAGACAGGGCCTATGGCTACACCTTC. Amino acids: CASSVGRDRAYGYTF.